The 5 T cell receptor beta chains below come from one sample, sequenced in a study of regulatory T cells in long-lasting Graves disease. HTBI primers from iRepertoire and Arm-PCR of CDR3 regions yielded the TCR beta libraries. TCRdb itself ran the multiplex PCR reads through MiXCR, one entry per CDR3 protein. In the table there are 360,000 or so distinct CDR3 sequences, approximately 25% of which are singletons. The time point here: persistent/refractory GD, antithyroid drugs over 5 years with positive TRAb. Scientists built the TCR library using RNA that was extracted from PBMCs. The specimen comprised peripheral blood mononuclear cells (PBMCs), sampled when the disease was refractory, from a patient treated with antithyroid drugs. These receptors originate from a woman in her forties with Graves disease.

The chain couples TRBV2 to TRBJ1-1; D is possibly TRBD1 (6 bases). The CDR3 sequence is 14 residues long. Germline lookup yields CDR1 SNHLY and CDR2 FYNNEI. V dropped 4 bases and J dropped 1 base, with 10 bases sitting between them. The CDR3 nucleotides are TGTGCCAGCAGTGCGGGGGGCTGGAACACTGAAGCTTTCTTT. Translating it yields CASSAGGWNTEAFF.

This clonotype was observed a few times. The chain recombines TRBV2 with TRBJ2-1; the D is unclear. This CDR3 is 13 amino acids long. Germline V lookup: CDR1 SNHLY, CDR2 FYNNEI. The V gene lost 4 bases and the J gene lost 2 bases, with 6 bases spanning the gap. DNA for the CDR3: TGTGCCAGCAGTGGAGTCCCCTACAATGAGCAGTTCTTC. Translated, it gives CASSGVPYNEQFF.

There are many counts of this clonotype. The J gene is TRBJ2-7, the V gene TRBV2; perhaps TRBD2 as D (7 bases). The CDR3 extends over 15 amino acids. Germline CDR1 is SNHLY and CDR2 is FYNNEI. Between the trimmed V and J ends, which lost 4 bases and 7 bases, there was a span of 20 bases. The CDR3 nucleotides are TGTGCCAGCAGTGGTCGGGGGGCTCACCGCATGGAGCAGTACTTC. Translated, it gives CASSGRGAHRMEQYF.

The CDR3 DNA sequence: TGCGCCAGCAGCCAAGACAACAGGTTGAACACTGAAGCTTTCTTT. Translating it yields CASSQDNRLNTEAFF. The rearrangement links TRBV4-1 to TRBJ1-1, with a weak D call TRBD1 (5 bases). In germline, CDR1 is MGHRA, CDR2 YSYEKL. This CDR3 is 15 amino acids long. V lost 0 bases, J lost 0 bases, and 8 bases lay in between.

This clonotype came up many times. The chain has TRBV28 and TRBJ1-5; the D is unclear. V lost 7 bases and J lost 3, with 7 bases in between. This CDR3 has 12 residues. Germline CDR1 is MDHEN and CDR2 is SYDVKM. This chain's CDR3 is CASTPNNQPQHF. For the CDR3, the DNA is TGTGCCAGCACCCCCAACAATCAGCCCCAGCATTTT.